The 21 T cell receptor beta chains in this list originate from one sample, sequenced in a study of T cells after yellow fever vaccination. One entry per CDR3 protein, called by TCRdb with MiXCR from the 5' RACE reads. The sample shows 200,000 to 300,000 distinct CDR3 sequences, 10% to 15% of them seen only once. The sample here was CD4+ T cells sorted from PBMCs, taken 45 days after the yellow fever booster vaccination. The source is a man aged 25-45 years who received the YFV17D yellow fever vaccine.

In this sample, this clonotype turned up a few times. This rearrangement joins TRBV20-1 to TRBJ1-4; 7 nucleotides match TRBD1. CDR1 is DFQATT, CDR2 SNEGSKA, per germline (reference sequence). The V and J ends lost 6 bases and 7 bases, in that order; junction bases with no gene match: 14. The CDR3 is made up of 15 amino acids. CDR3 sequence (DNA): TGCAGTGCCCGGGGGTTGGACAGGAAGGGTGAAAAACTGTTTTTT. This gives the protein CSARGLDRKGEKLFF.

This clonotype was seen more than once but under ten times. CDR3 coding DNA: TGCAGTGCTTCTAGGGGGGCCGGGGAGCTGTTTTTT. Its translation: CSASRGAGELFF. This sequence joins TRBV20-1 and TRBJ2-2; tentatively, D is TRBD1 or TRBD2 (6 bases each). The CDR3 loop spans 12 amino acids. CDR1 is DFQATT and CDR2 is SNEGSKA in the germline V gene (reference sequence). Between the trimmed V and J ends, which lost 5 bases and 6 bases, there was a span of 10 bases.

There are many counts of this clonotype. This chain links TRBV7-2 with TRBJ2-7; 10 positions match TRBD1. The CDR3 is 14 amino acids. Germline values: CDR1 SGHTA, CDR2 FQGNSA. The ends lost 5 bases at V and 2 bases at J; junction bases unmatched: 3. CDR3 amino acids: CASSPGQGPYEQYF. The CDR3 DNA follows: TGTGCCAGCAGCCCGGGACAGGGGCCCTACGAGCAGTACTTC.

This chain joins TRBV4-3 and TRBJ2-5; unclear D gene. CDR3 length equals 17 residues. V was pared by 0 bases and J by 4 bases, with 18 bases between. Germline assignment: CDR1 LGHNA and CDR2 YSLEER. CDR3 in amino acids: CASSQDRRSLRVETQYF. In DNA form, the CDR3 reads TGCGCCAGCAGCCAAGATCGCAGGTCCCTTAGAGTAGAGACCCAGTACTTC.

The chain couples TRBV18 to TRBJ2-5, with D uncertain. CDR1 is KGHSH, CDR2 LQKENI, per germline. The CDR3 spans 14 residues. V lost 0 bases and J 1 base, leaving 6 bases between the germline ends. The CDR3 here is CASSPPSLQETQYF. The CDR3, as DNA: TGTGCCAGCTCACCACCTTCCCTCCAAGAGACCCAGTACTTC.

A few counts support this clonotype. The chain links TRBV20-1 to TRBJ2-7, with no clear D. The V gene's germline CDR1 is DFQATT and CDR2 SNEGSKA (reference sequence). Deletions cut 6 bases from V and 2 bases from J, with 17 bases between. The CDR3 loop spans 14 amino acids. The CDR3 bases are TGCAGTGCCCCCCCCCGGGCAGTGGCCTACGAGCAGTACTTC. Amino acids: CSAPPRAVAYEQYF.

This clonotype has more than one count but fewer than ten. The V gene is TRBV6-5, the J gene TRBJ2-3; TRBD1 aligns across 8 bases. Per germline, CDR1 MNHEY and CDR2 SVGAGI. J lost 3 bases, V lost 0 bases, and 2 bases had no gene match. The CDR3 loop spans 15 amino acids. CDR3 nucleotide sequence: TGTGCCAGCAGTTACTCCGGACAGGGTACAGATACGCAGTATTTT. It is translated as CASSYSGQGTDTQYF.

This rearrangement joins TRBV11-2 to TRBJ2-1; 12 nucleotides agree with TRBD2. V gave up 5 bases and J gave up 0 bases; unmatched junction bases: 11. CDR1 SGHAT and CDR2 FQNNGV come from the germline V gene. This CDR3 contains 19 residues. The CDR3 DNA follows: TGTGCCAGCAGCCCCCGGACTAGCGGGGTAAAGAGCTCCTACAATGAGCAGTTCTTC. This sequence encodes CASSPRTSGVKSSYNEQFF.

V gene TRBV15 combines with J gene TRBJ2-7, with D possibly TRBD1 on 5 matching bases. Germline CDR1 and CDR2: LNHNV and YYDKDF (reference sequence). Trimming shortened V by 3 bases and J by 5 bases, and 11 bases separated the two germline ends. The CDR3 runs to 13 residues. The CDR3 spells CATSRDKANEQYF. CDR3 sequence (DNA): TGTGCCACCAGCAGGGACAAGGCGAACGAGCAGTACTTC.

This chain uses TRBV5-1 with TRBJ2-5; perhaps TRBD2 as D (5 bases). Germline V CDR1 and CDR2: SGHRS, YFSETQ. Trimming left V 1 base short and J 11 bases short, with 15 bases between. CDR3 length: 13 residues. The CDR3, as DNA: TGCGCCAGCAGCTTGAATACGGGAACGGGGCAGTACTTC. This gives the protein CASSLNTGTGQYF.

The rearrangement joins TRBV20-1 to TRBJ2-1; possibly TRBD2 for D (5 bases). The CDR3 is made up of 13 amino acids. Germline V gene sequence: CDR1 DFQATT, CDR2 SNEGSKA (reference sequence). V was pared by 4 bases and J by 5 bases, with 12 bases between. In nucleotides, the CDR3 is TGCAGTGCTAATCGGGGAACCCACAATGAGCAGTTCTTC. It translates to CSANRGTHNEQFF.

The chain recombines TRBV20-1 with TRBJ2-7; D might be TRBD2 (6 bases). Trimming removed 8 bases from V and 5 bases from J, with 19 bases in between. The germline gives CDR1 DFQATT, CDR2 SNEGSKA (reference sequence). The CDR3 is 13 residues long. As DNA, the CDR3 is TGCAGTACCCCGAAGGACGGGAGCCACGAGCAGTACTTC. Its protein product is CSTPKDGSHEQYF.

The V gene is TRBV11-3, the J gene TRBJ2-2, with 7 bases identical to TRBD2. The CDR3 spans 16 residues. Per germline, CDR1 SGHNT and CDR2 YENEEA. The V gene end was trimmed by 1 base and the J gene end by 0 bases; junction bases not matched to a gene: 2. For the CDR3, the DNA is TGTGCCAGCAGCTTAGGCGGGACTACGAACACCGGGGAGCTGTTTTTT. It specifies CASSLGGTTNTGELFF.

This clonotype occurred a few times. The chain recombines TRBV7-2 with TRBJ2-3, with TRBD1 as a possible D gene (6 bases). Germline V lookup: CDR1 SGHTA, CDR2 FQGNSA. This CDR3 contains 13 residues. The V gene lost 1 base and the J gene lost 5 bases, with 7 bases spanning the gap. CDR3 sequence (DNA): TGTGCCAGCAGCTTAGACAGGGAAGATACGCAGTATTTT. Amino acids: CASSLDREDTQYF. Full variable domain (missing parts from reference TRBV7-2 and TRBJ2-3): GAGVSQSPSNKVTEKGKDVELRCDPISGHTALYWYRQSLGQGLEFLIYFQGNSAPDKSGLPSDRFSAERTGGSVSTLTIQRTQQEDSAVYLCASSLDREDTQYFGPGTRLTVL.

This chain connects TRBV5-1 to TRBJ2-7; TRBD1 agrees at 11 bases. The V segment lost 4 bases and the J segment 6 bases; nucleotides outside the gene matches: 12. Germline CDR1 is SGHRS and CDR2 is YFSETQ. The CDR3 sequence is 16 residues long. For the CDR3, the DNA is TGCGCCAGCAGCGTGGACAGGGGGCTCCCGACAGCCGAGCAGTACTTC. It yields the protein CASSVDRGLPTAEQYF.

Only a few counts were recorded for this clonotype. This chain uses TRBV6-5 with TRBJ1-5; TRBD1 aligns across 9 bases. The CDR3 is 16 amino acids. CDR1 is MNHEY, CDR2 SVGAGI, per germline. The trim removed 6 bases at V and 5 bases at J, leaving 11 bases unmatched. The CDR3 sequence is CASRPTGGDPHQPQHF. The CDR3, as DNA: TGTGCCAGCAGACCCACAGGGGGCGACCCCCATCAGCCCCAGCATTTT.

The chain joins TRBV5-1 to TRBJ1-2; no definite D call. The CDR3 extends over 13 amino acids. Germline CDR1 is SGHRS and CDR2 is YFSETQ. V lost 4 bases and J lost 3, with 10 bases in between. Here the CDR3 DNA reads TGCGCCAGCAGCCCCGACGGATACTATGGCTACACCTTC. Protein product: CASSPDGYYGYTF.

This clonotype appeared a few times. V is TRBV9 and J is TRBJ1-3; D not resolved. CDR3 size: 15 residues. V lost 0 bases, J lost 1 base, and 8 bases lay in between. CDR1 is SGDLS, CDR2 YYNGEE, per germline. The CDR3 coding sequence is TGTGCCAGCAGCGTAGGCCGGAAATCTGGAAACACCATATATTTT. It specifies CASSVGRKSGNTIYF.

The CDR3 nucleotides read TGTGCCAGCAGCCAACCCGGGAAGAGCTACAATGAGCAGTTCTTC. Protein product: CASSQPGKSYNEQFF. The chain joins TRBV7-9 to TRBJ2-1, with D possibly matching TRBD2 (5 bases). CDR1 and CDR2 (germline): SEHNR, FQNEAQ (reference sequence). This CDR3 comprises 15 residues. Trimming took 5 bases from V and 3 from J, leaving 14 bases between them. The full variable domain, completed using reference TRBV7-9 and TRBJ2-1, is DTGVSQNPRHKITKRGQNVTFRCDPISEHNRLYWYRQTLGQGPEFLTYFQNEAQLEKSRLLSDRFSAERPKGSFSTLEIQRTEQGDSAMYLCASSQPGKSYNEQFFGPGTRLTVL.

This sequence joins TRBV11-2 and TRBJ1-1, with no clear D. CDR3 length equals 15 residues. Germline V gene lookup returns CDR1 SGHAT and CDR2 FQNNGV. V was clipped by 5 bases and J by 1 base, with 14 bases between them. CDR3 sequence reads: CASSPQAVENTEAFF. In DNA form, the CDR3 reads TGTGCCAGCAGCCCCCAGGCAGTGGAGAACACTGAAGCTTTCTTT.

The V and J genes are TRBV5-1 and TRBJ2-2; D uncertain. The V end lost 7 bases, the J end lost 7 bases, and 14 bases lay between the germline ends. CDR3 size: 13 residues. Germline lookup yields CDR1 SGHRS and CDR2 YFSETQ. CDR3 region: CASCRIGVGELFF. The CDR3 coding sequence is TGCGCCAGCTGTCGGATCGGTGTCGGGGAGCTGTTTTTT.